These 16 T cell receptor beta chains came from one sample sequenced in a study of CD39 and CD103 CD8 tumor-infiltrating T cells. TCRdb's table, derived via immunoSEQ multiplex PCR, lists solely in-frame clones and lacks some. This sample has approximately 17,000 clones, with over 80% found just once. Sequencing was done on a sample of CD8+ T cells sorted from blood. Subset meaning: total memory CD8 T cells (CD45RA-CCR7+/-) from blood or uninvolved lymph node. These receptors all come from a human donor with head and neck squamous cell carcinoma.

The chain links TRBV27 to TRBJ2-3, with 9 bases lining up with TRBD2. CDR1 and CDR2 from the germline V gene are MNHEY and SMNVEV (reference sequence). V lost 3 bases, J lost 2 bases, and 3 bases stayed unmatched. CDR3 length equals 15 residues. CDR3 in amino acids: CASSLLAGTTDTQYF. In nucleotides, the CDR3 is TGTGCCAGCAGTTTGCTAGCGGGGACCACAGATACGCAGTATTTT.

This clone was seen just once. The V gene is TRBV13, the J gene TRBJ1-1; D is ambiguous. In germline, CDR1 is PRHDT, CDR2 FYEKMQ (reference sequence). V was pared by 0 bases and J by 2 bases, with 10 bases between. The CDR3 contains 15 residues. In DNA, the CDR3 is TGTGCCAGCAGCTTAGGTAGTGGGTTTAACACTGAAGCTTTCTTT. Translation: CASSLGSGFNTEAFF.

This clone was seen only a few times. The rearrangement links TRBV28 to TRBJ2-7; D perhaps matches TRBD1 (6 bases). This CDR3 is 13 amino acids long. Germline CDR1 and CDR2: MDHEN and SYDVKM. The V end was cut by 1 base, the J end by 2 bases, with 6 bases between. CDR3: CASSLSGAYEQYF. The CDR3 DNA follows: TGTGCCAGCAGTTTATCAGGGGCCTACGAGCAGTACTTC.

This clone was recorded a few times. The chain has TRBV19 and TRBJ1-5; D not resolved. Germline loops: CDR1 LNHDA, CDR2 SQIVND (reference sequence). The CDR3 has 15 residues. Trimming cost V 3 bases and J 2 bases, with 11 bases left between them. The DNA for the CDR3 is TGTGCCAGTAGTATGACCCCGGGAGGCAATCAGCCCCAGCATTTT. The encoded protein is CASSMTPGGNQPQHF.

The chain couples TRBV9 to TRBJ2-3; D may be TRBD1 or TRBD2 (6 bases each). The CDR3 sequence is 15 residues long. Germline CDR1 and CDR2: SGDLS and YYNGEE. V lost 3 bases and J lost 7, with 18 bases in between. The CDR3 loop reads CASSDPGAAAHTQYF. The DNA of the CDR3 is TGTGCCAGCAGCGACCCGGGGGCCGCCGCACATACGCAGTATTTT.

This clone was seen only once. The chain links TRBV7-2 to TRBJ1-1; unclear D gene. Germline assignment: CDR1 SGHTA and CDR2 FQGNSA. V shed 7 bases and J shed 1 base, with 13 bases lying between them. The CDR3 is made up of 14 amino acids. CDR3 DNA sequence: TGTGCCAGCACCCCTAACGCACCGAACACTGAAGCTTTCTTT. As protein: CASTPNAPNTEAFF.

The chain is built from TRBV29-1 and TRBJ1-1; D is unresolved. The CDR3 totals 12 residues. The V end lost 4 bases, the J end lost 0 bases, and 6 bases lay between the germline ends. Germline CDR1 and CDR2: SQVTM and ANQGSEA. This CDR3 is CSVVGMNTEAFF. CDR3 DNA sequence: TGCAGCGTTGTAGGTATGAACACTGAAGCTTTCTTT.

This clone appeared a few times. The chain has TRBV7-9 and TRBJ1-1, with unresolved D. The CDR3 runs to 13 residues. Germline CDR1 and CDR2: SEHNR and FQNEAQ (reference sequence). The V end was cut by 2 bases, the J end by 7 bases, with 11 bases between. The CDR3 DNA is TGTGCCAGCAGCTTAAGAGGGCTAGATGAAGCTTTCTTT. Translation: CASSLRGLDEAFF.

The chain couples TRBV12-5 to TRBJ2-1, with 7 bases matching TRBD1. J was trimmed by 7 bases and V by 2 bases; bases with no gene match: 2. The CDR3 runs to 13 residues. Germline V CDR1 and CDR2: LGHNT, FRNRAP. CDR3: CASGLTRGNEQFF. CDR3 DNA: TGTGCTAGTGGTTTGACCAGGGGGAATGAGCAGTTCTTC.

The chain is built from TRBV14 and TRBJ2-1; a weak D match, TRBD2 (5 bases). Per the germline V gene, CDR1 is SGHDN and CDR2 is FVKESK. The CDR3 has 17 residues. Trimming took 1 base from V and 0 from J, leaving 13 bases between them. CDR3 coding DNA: TGTGCCAGCAGCCAAGTTCTCAATGGGAGCTCCTACAATGAGCAGTTCTTC. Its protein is CASSQVLNGSSYNEQFF. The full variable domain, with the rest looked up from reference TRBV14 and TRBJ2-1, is EAGVTQFPSHSVIEKGQTVTLRCDPISGHDNLYWYRRVMGKEIKFLLHFVKESKQDESGMPNNRFLAERTGGTYSTLKVQPAELEDSGVYFCASSQVLNGSSYNEQFFGPGTRLTVL.

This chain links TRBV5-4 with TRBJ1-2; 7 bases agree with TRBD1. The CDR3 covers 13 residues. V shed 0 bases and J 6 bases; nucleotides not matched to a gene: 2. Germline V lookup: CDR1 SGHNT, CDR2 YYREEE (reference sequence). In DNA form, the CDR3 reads TGTGCCAGCAGCTTGGCCGGACAGGATGGCTACACCTTC. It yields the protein CASSLAGQDGYTF.

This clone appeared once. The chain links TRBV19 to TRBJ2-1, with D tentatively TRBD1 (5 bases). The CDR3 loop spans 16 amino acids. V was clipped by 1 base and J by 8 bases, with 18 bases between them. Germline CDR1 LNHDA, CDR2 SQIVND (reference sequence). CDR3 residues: CASSIGGRGWGYEQFF. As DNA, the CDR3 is TGTGCCAGTAGTATAGGTGGAAGGGGTTGGGGTTATGAGCAGTTCTTC.

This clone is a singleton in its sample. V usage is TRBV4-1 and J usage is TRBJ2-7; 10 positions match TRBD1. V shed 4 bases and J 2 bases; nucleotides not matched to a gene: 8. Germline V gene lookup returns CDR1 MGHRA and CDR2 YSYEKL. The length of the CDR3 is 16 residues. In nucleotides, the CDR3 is TGCGCCAGCAGCCGTATCTCCGGACAGGGGGCCTACGAGCAGTACTTC. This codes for CASSRISGQGAYEQYF.

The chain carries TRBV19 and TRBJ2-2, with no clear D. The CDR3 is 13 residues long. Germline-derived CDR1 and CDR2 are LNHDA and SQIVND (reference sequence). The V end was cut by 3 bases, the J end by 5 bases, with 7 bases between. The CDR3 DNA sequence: TGTGCCAGTAGTATCCTGGAGACCGGGGAGCTGTTTTTT. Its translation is CASSILETGELFF.

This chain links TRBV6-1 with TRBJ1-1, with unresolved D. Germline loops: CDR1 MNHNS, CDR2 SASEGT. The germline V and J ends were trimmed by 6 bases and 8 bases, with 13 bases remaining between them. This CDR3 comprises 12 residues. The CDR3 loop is CASRLSGWEAFF. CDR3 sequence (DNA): TGTGCCAGCAGGCTCTCGGGTTGGGAAGCTTTCTTT.

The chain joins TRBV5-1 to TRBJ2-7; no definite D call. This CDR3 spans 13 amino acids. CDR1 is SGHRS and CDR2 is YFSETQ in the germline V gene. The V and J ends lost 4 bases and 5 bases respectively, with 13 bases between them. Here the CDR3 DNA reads TGCGCCAGCAGCACAGCATCTGGGGACGAGCAGTACTTC. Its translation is CASSTASGDEQYF.